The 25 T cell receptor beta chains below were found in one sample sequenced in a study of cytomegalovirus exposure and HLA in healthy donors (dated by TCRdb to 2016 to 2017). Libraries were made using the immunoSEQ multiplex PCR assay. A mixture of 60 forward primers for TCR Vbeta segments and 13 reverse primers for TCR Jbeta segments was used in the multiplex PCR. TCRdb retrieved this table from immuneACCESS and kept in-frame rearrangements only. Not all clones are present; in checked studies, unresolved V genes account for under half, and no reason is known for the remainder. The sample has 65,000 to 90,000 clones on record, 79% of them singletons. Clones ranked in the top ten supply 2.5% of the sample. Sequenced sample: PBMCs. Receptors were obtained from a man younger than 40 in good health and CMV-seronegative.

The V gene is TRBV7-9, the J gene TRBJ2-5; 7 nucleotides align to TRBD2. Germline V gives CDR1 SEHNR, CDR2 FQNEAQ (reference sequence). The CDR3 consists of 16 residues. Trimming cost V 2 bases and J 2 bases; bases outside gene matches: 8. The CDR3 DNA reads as TGTGCCAGCAGCTTACGAGGGACTACTAGACAAGAGACCCAGTACTTC. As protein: CASSLRGTTRQETQYF.

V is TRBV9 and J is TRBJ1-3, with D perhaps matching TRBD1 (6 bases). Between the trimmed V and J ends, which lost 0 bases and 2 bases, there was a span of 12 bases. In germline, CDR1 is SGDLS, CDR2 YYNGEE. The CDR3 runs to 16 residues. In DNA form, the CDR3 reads TGTGCCAGCAGCGTAGAAGGGGGATACCCTGGAAACACCATATATTTT. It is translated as CASSVEGGYPGNTIYF.

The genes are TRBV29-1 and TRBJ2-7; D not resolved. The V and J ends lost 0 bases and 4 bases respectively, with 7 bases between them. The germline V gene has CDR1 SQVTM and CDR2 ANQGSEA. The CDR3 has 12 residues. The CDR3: CSVEEGLYEQYF. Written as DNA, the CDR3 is TGCAGCGTTGAAGAGGGCCTTTACGAGCAGTACTTC.

The CDR3 DNA reads as TGTGCCAGCAGTTTATTTGTCAGCGGCTCCTACGAGCAGTACTTC. It yields the protein CASSLFVSGSYEQYF. This sequence joins TRBV28 and TRBJ2-5, with a weak D call TRBD2 (5 bases). The DNA end is more similar to TRBJ2-7, so the J call may be wrong. This CDR3 is built from 15 residues. Germline V CDR1 and CDR2: MDHEN, SYDVKM.

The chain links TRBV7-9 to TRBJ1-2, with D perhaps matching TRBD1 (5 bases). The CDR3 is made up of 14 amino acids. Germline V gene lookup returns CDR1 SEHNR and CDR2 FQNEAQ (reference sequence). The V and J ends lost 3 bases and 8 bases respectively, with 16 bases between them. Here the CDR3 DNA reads TGTGCCAGCAGCTTCAGTGGGGGGAATGAGGGCTACACCTTC. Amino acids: CASSFSGGNEGYTF.

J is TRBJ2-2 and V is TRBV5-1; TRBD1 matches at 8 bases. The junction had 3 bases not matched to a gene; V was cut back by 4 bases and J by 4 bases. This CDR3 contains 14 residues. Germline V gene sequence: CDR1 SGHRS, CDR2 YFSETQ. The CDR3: CASSPGQGTGELFF. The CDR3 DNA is TGCGCCAGCAGCCCAGGACAGGGCACCGGGGAGCTGTTTTTT.

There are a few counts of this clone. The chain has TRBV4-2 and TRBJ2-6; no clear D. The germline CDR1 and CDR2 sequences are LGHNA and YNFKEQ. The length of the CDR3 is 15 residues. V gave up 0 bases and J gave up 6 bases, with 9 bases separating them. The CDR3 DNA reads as TGTGCCAGCAGCCAAGAAACGTTAGAGGCCAACGTCCTGACTTTC. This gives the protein CASSQETLEANVLTF.

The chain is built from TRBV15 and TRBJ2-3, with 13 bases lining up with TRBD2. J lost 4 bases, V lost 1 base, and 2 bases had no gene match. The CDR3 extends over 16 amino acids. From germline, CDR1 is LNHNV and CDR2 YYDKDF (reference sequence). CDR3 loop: CATSRGLAGGSDTQYF. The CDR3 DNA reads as TGTGCCACCAGCAGAGGACTAGCGGGAGGTTCAGATACGCAGTATTTT.

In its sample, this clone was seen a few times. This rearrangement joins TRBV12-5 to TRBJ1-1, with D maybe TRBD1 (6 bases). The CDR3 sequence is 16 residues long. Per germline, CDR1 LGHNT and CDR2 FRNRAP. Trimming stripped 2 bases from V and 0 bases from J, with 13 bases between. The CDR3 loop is CASGLMRGTLNTEAFF. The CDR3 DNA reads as TGTGCTAGTGGTTTGATGAGGGGGACGCTGAACACTGAAGCTTTCTTT.

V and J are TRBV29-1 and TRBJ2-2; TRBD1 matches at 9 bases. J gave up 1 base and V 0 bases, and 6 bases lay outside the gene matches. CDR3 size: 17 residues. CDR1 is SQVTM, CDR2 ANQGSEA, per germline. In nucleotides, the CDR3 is TGCAGCGTTGAAGATCGGGGACAGGGAATGAACACCGGGGAGCTGTTTTTT. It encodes CSVEDRGQGMNTGELFF.

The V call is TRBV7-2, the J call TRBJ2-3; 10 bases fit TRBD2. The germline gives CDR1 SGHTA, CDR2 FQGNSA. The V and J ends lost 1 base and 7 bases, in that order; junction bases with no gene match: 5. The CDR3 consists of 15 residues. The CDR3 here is CASSLERGGRHTQYF. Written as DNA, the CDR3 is TGTGCCAGCAGCTTAGAGCGGGGGGGCCGCCATACGCAGTATTTT.

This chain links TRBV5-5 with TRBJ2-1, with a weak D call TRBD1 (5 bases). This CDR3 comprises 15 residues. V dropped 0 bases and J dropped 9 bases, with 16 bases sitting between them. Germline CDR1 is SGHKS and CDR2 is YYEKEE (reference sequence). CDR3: CASSLEGILRSEQFF. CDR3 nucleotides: TGTGCCAGCAGCTTGGAGGGGATCCTCCGGAGTGAGCAGTTCTTC.

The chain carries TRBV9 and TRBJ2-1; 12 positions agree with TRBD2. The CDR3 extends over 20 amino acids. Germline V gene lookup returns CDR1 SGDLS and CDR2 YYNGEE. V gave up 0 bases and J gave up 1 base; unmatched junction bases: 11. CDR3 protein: CASSVATATSGSLSYNEQFF. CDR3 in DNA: TGTGCCAGCAGCGTAGCTACTGCGACTAGCGGGAGTTTATCCTACAATGAGCAGTTCTTC.

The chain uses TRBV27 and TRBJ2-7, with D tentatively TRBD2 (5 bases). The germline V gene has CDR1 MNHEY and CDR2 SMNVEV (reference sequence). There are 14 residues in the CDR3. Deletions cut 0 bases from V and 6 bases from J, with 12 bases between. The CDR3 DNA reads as TGTGCCAGCAGTTTATCATTATCGGGGTGCGAGCAGTACTTC. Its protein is CASSLSLSGCEQYF.

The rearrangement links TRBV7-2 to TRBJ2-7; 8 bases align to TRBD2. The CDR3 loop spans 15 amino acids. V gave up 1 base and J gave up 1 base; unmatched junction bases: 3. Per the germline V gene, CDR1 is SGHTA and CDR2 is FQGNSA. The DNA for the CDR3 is TGTGCCAGCAGCTTAGGTAGCGGGGCATCCTACGAGCAGTACTTC. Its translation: CASSLGSGASYEQYF.

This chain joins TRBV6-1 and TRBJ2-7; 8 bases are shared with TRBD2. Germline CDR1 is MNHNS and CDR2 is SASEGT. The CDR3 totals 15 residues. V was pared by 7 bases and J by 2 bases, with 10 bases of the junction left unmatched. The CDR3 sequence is CASKQTLAEPYEQYF. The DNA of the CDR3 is TGTGCCAGCAAACAAACACTAGCGGAGCCCTACGAGCAGTACTTC.

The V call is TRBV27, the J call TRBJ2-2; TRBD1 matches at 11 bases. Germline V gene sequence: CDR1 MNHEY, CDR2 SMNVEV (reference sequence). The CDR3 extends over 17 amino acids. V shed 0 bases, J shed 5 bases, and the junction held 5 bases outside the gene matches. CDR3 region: CASSLSLGTGGTGELFF. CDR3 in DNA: TGTGCCAGCAGTTTATCGCTGGGGACAGGGGGGACCGGGGAGCTGTTTTTT.

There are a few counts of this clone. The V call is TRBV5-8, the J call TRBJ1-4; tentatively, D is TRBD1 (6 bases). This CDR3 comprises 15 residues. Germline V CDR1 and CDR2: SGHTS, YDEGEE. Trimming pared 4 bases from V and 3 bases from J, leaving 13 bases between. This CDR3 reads CASSLPRGSNEKLFF. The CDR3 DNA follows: TGTGCCAGCAGCCTCCCTAGGGGGTCTAATGAAAAACTGTTTTTT.

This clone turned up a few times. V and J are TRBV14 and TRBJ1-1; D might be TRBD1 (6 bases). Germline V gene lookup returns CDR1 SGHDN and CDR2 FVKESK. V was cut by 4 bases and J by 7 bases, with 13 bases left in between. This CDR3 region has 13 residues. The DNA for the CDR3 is TGTGCCAGCAGCCCTTTCCCAGGGGTTGAAGCTTTCTTT. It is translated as CASSPFPGVEAFF.

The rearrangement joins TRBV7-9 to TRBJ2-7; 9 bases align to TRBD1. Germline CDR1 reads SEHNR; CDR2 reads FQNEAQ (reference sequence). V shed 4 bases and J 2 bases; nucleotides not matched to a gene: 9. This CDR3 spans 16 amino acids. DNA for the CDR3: TGTGCCAGCAGCTCCATAGGGACAGGGATGGCCTACGAGCAGTACTTC. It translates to CASSSIGTGMAYEQYF.

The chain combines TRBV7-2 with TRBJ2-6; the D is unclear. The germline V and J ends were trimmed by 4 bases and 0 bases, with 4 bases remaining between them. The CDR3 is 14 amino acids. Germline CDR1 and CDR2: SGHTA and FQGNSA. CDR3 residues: CASSYSSGANVLTF. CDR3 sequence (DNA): TGTGCCAGCAGCTACAGCTCTGGGGCCAACGTCCTGACTTTC. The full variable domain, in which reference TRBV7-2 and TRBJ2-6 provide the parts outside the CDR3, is GAGVSQSPSNKVTEKGKDVELRCDPISGHTALYWYRQSLGQGLEFLIYFQGNSAPDKSGLPSDRFSAERTGGSVSTLTIQRTQQEDSAVYLCASSYSSGANVLTFGAGSRLTVL.

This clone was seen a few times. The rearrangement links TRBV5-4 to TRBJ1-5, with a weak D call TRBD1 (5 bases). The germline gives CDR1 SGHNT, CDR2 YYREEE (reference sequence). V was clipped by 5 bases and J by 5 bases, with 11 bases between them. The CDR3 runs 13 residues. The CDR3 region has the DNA TGTGCCAGCAGGGACACGTGGGATCAGCCCCAGCATTTT. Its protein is CASRDTWDQPQHF.

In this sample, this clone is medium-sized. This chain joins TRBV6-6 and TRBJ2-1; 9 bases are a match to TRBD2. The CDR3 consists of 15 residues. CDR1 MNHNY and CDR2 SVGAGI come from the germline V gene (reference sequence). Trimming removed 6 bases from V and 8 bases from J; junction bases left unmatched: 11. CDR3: CASSLPGSGRDEQFF. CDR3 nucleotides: TGTGCCAGCAGCCTTCCGGGTAGCGGGAGAGATGAGCAGTTCTTC.

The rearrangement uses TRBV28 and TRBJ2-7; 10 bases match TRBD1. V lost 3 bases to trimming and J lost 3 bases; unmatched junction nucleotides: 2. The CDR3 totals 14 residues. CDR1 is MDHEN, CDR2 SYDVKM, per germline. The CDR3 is CASSFRDRGYEQYF. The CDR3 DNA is TGTGCCAGCAGTTTCCGGGACAGGGGCTACGAGCAGTACTTC.

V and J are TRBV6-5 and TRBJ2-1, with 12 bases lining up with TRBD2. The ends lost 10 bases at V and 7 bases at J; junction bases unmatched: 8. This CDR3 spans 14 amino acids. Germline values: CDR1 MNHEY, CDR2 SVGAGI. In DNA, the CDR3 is TGTGCCACTACTAGCGGGAGGACGGGTAATGAGCAGTTCTTC. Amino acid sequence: CATTSGRTGNEQFF.